One and the same sample provided the 26 T cell receptor beta chains below, sequenced in a study of long-term antiretroviral therapy in people with HIV. Runs used v3.0 of the immunoSEQ assay and were done at survey level. Assay: immunoSEQ multiplex PCR; the TCRdb copy retains only in-frame clones and omits some. The table includes about 29,000 clones, roughly 96% detected once. The sample was unsorted PBMCs, taken 5.3 years after starting antiretroviral therapy. Receptors originate from a man aged 25 to 45 with HIV.

This chain links TRBV1 with TRBJ2-5; TRBD2 is the table's D call, not checked against the DNA. TRBV1 constitutes a pseudogene. There are 16 residues in the CDR3. The CDR3 sequence: CTSSQDVSSGGKTQYF. The CDR3 DNA is TGCACCAGCAGCCAAGACGTATCTAGCGGGGGGAAGACCCAGTACTTC.

The gene calls are TRBV18 and TRBJ2-7; 7 positions match TRBD1. J lost 7 bases, V lost 1 base, and 16 bases had no gene match. Germline values: CDR1 KGHSH, CDR2 LQKENI. The CDR3 spans 17 residues. CDR3 residues: CASSPQGASGRAREQYF. CDR3 DNA: TGTGCCAGCTCACCACAGGGGGCCTCGGGGAGAGCTCGGGAGCAGTACTTC.

A word on this clone: Likely a read error: the CDR3 ends without its conserved phenylalanine or tryptophan. The rearrangement joins TRBV4-2 to TRBJ1-4, with 7 bases aligning to TRBD1. Germline V gene lookup returns CDR1 LGHNA and CDR2 YNFKEQ. The V segment lost 4 bases and the J segment 3 bases; nucleotides outside the gene matches: 2. The CDR3 is made up of 14 amino acids. The CDR3 sequence is CASSRDRANEKLFC. CDR3 bases: TGTGCCAGCAGCCGGGACAGAGCTAATGAAAAACTGTTTTGT.

This rearrangement joins TRBV5-6 to TRBJ1-2; 7 bases fit TRBD1. The CDR3 consists of 15 residues. V lost 2 bases to trimming and J lost 0 bases; unmatched junction nucleotides: 4. Germline lookup yields CDR1 SGHDT and CDR2 YYEEEE. The CDR3 reads CASSLYRGTNYGYTF. The CDR3 nucleotides are TGTGCCAGCAGCTTATACAGGGGTACTAACTATGGCTACACCTTC.

The rearrangement links TRBV30 to TRBJ1-2; D not certain. Deletions cut 3 bases from V and 1 base from J, with 6 bases between. The length of the CDR3 is 12 residues. CDR1 is GTSNPN and CDR2 is SVGIG in the germline V gene (reference sequence). This CDR3 is CAWRWLNYGYTF. The CDR3 nucleotides read TGTGCCTGGAGGTGGCTTAACTATGGCTACACCTTC.

J is TRBJ2-7 and V is TRBV6-1, with 10 bases matching TRBD2. Germline V gives CDR1 MNHNS, CDR2 SASEGT. V dropped 4 bases and J dropped 6; count of bases not matched to a gene: 9. CDR3 length equals 15 residues. CDR3 in DNA: TGTGCCAGCAGTGGAGCTAGCGGGAGATTGGCCGAGCAGTACTTC. Translating it yields CASSGASGRLAEQYF.

The gene calls are TRBV10-3 and TRBJ2-1, with TRBD2 matching over 16 bases. This CDR3 is built from 16 residues. CDR1 is ENHRY, CDR2 SYGVKD, per germline. Trimming removed 7 bases from V and 6 bases from J; junction bases left unmatched: 6. This chain's CDR3 is CAINPGTSGRGNEQFF. The CDR3 DNA sequence: TGTGCCATCAACCCTGGGACTAGCGGGAGGGGCAATGAGCAGTTCTTC.

The rearrangement uses TRBV5-1 and TRBJ2-7; tentatively, D is TRBD2 (6 bases). The CDR3 covers 12 residues. Germline V gene data show CDR1 as SGHRS and CDR2 as YFSETQ. V gave up 4 bases and J gave up 2 bases, with 7 bases separating them. CDR3 sequence reads: CASSPGAYEQYF. In DNA form, the CDR3 reads TGCGCCAGCAGCCCGGGGGCCTACGAGCAGTACTTC.

A note on this clone: At one of its ends the junction is not consistent with the germline gene, which may arise from a read error. The chain uses TRBV11-2 and TRBJ1-2; D not resolved. CDR1 is SGHAT, CDR2 FQNNGV, per germline. The CDR3 totals 16 residues. CDR3 sequence reads: CVSSFGGVRLNYGYTF. Written as DNA, the CDR3 is TGTGTCAGCAGCTTCGGCGGGGTTCGGCTCAACTATGGCTACACCTTC.

The chain uses TRBV4-2 and TRBJ2-5, with D possibly being TRBD1 or TRBD2 (5 bases each). The germline V gene has CDR1 LGHNA and CDR2 YNFKEQ. The CDR3 is made up of 15 amino acids. V gave up 5 bases and J gave up 6 bases, with 19 bases separating them. In nucleotides, the CDR3 is TGTGCCAGCAGCTACGGGACGGATCAAGAGCAGACCCAGTACTTC. Translation gives CASSYGTDQEQTQYF.

The V and J genes are TRBV7-3 and TRBJ2-5; 11 bases line up with TRBD2. The germline CDR1 and CDR2 sequences are SGHTA and FQGTGA. V shed 0 bases, J shed 4 bases, and the junction held 7 bases outside the gene matches. The CDR3 extends over 17 amino acids. CDR3 sequence reads: CASSLTKLAGGRETQYF. The CDR3 bases are TGTGCCAGCAGCTTAACGAAGCTAGCGGGAGGACGAGAGACCCAGTACTTC.

The chain recombines TRBV4-3 with TRBJ1-2; D might be TRBD1 (5 bases). V was shortened by 1 base and J by 4 bases, with 16 bases between the two germline ends. Germline CDR1 LGHNA, CDR2 YSLEER. This CDR3 comprises 16 residues. The chain's CDR3 is CASSQGVKGRLYGYTF. As DNA, the CDR3 is TGCGCCAGCAGCCAAGGGGTGAAGGGACGGCTCTATGGCTACACCTTC.

The rearrangement joins TRBV5-1 to TRBJ1-5; a weak D match, TRBD1 (5 bases). CDR1 and CDR2 from the germline V gene are SGHRS and YFSETQ. Deletions cut 0 bases from V and 5 bases from J, with 9 bases between. The CDR3 runs 14 residues. The DNA for the CDR3 is TGCGCCAGCAGCTTGGCGGGGGGAGATCAGCCCCAGCATTTT. This codes for CASSLAGGDQPQHF.

This chain links TRBV19 with TRBJ2-1; the match to TRBD2 covers 10 bases. The V and J ends lost 3 bases and 3 bases, in that order; junction bases with no gene match: 11. CDR3 length: 18 amino acids. Germline assignment: CDR1 LNHDA and CDR2 SQIVND (reference sequence). CDR3 bases: TGTGCCAGTAGTATGAAAGCGGGAGGGCCGGTGGGCTACAATGAGCAGTTCTTC. Translation gives CASSMKAGGPVGYNEQFF.

The chain carries TRBV6-4 and TRBJ2-6, with unresolved D. CDR3 size: 15 residues. Germline V CDR1 and CDR2: MRHNA, SNTAGT. With 2 bases removed from V and 0 bases from J, the gap between germline ends came to 5 bases. CDR3 in amino acids: CASSDRASGANVLTF. The CDR3 DNA sequence: TGTGCCAGCAGTGACAGGGCCTCTGGGGCCAACGTCCTGACTTTC.

This clone has only one observation. This chain uses TRBV7-9 with TRBJ2-2; maybe TRBD2 (5 bases). CDR3 length: 14 residues. Deletions cut 5 bases from V and 4 bases from J, with 11 bases between. The germline gives CDR1 SEHNR, CDR2 FQNEAQ (reference sequence). The CDR3, as DNA: TGTGCCAGCAGCCTGCTTGAGGGCACCGGGGAGCTGTTTTTT. Its translation: CASSLLEGTGELFF.

The V call is TRBV6-1, the J call TRBJ1-2; weak D call: TRBD1 (6 bases). The V end lost 8 bases, the J end lost 2 bases, and 12 bases lay between the germline ends. The CDR3 runs to 13 residues. Germline V gives CDR1 MNHNS, CDR2 SASEGT. CDR3 coding DNA: TGTGCCAGCCTTACAGGGAAGAACTATGGCTACACCTTC. Translation: CASLTGKNYGYTF.

The J gene is TRBJ1-1, the V gene TRBV5-4, with 7 positions matching TRBD1. The CDR3 totals 16 residues. V trimming: 4 bases; J trimming: 0 bases; junction bases outside the gene matches: 9. Germline-derived CDR1 and CDR2 are SGHNT and YYREEE (reference sequence). Here the CDR3 reads CASSRTPGGLNTEAFF. DNA of the CDR3: TGTGCCAGCAGCCGGACCCCAGGGGGACTGAACACTGAAGCTTTCTTT.

This sequence joins TRBV7-9 and TRBJ1-3; a weak D match, TRBD1 (6 bases). Trimming removed 6 bases at V and 0 bases at J, with 12 bases between. The CDR3 is 15 residues long. Germline V CDR1 and CDR2: SEHNR, FQNEAQ (reference sequence). The DNA for the CDR3 is TGTGCCAGCAGGCAGGGGAGGAGCTCTGGAAACACCATATATTTT. As protein: CASRQGRSSGNTIYF.

The chain recombines TRBV29-1 with TRBJ2-7; 8 bases fit TRBD2. After removal of 2 bases from V and 2 bases from J, the junction contained 5 bases not matched to a gene. CDR3 length equals 14 residues. Germline V lookup: CDR1 SQVTM, CDR2 ANQGSEA. The CDR3 nucleotides read TGCAGCGTTGAAAGATTAGCGGGGACCTACGAGCAGTACTTC. Encoded protein: CSVERLAGTYEQYF.

This rearrangement joins TRBV11-2 to TRBJ2-2, with TRBD1 matching 7 bases. The ends lost 3 bases at V and 3 bases at J; junction bases unmatched: 4. In germline, CDR1 is SGHAT, CDR2 FQNNGV. The CDR3 sequence is 15 residues long. CDR3 in DNA: TGTGCCAGCAGCTTCTACAGGGGTCACACCGGGGAGCTGTTTTTT. Its translation is CASSFYRGHTGELFF.

The rearrangement joins TRBV6-5 to TRBJ1-1, with D tentatively TRBD1 (6 bases). Deletions cut 2 bases from V and 5 bases from J, with 15 bases between. The length of the CDR3 is 15 residues. CDR1 and CDR2 from the germline V gene are MNHEY and SVGAGI. CDR3 loop: CASSYQSGGRTEAFF. The CDR3 DNA is TGTGCCAGCAGTTACCAAAGCGGGGGCAGAACTGAAGCTTTCTTT.

This chain links TRBV19 with TRBJ1-2; D might be TRBD1 (6 bases). CDR1 is LNHDA and CDR2 is SQIVND in the germline V gene (reference sequence). V was clipped by 5 bases and J by 4 bases, with 23 bases between them. The CDR3 contains 17 residues. Here the CDR3 reads CASSDRDTRLILYGYTF. Written as DNA, the CDR3 is TGTGCCAGTAGTGACCGGGACACCAGACTTATACTCTATGGCTACACCTTC.

J is TRBJ2-1 and V is TRBV4-1, with TRBD1 matching over 7 bases. V shed 1 base and J 2 bases; nucleotides not matched to a gene: 8. The germline V gene has CDR1 MGHRA and CDR2 YSYEKL. The CDR3 has 17 amino acids. The CDR3 nucleotides are TGCGCCAGCAGCCAAGGTCCTCCGGGACAGCCCTACAATGAGCAGTTCTTC. Translation: CASSQGPPGQPYNEQFF.

The chain employs TRBV9 and TRBJ2-3; D might be TRBD2 (5 bases). The CDR3 loop spans 15 amino acids. Germline assignment: CDR1 SGDLS and CDR2 YYNGEE. The V and J ends lost 2 bases and 1 base respectively, with 11 bases between them. The CDR3 here is CASSVYARGTDTQYF. The CDR3 DNA reads TGTGCCAGCAGCGTCTACGCGAGGGGCACAGATACGCAGTATTTT.

This chain joins TRBV2 and TRBJ1-1; possibly TRBD1 for D (6 bases). The CDR3 has 14 residues. Germline values: CDR1 SNHLY, CDR2 FYNNEI. Between the trimmed V and J ends, which lost 10 bases and 4 bases, there was a span of 19 bases. As DNA, the CDR3 is TGTGCCACCGTCACGAGGGGGGGAGGCACTGAAGCTTTCTTT. Residues: CATVTRGGGTEAFF.